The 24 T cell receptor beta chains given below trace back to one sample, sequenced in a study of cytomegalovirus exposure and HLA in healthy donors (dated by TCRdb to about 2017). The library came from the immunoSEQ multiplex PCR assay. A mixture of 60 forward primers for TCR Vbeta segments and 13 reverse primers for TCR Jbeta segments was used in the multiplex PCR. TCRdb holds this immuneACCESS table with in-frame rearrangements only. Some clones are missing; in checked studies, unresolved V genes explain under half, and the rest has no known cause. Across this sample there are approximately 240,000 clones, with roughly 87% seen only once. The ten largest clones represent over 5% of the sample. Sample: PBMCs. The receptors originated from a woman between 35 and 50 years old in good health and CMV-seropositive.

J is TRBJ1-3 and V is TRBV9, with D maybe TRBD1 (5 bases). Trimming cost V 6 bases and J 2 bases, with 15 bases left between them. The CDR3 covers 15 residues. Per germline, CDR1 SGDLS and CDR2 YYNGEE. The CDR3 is CASTQGGSPGNTIYF. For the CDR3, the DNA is TGTGCCAGCACGCAGGGAGGCAGCCCTGGAAACACCATATATTTT.

CDR3 region: CASSLDGTLPNTEAFF. The CDR3 nucleotides are TGTGCCAGCAGTTTGGACGGGACACTACCTAACACTGAAGCTTTCTTT. This sequence joins TRBV27 and TRBJ1-1; maybe TRBD1 (6 bases). From germline, CDR1 is MNHEY and CDR2 SMNVEV (reference sequence). V lost 3 bases, J lost 2 bases, and 16 bases lay in between. This CDR3 spans 16 amino acids.

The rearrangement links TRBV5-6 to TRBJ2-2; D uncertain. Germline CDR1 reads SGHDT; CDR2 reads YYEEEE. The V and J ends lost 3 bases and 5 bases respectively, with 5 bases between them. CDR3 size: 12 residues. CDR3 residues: CASSSVTGELFF. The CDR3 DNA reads TGTGCCAGCAGCTCAGTTACCGGGGAGCTGTTTTTT.

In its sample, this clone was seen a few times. CDR3: CASTSGRQADLYTF. In DNA, the CDR3 is TGTGCCAGCACCTCGGGGAGACAGGCCGATCTCTACACCTTC. This sequence joins TRBV9 and TRBJ1-2; maybe TRBD1 (6 bases). CDR1 SGDLS and CDR2 YYNGEE come from the germline V gene. The V and J ends lost 6 bases and 10 bases respectively, with 22 bases between them. CDR3 length: 14 residues.

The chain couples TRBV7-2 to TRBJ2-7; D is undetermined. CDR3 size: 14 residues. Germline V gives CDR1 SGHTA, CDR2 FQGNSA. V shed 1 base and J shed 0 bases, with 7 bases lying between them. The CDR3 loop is CASSLGYSSYEQYF. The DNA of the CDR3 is TGTGCCAGCAGCTTAGGCTACAGCTCCTACGAGCAGTACTTC.

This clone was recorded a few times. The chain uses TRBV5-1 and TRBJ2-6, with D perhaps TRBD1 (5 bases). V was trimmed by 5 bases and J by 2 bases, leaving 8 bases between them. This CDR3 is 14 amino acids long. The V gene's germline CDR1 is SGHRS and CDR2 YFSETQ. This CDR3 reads CASRGLTGANVLTF. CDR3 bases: TGCGCCAGCAGGGGGCTAACTGGGGCCAACGTCCTGACTTTC. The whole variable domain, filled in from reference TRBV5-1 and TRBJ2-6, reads KAGVTQTPRYLIKTRGQQVTLSCSPISGHRSVSWYQQTPGQGLQFLFEYFSETQRNKGNFPGRFSGRQFSNSRSEMNVSTLELGDSALYLCASRGLTGANVLTFGAGSRLTVL.

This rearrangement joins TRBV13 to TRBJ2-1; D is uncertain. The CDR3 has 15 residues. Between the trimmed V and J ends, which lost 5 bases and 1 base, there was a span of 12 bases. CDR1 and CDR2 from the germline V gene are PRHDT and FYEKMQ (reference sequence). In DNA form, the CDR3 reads TGTGCCAGCAGCCGCCGGGTCGCGTCCTACAATGAGCAGTTCTTC. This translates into CASSRRVASYNEQFF.

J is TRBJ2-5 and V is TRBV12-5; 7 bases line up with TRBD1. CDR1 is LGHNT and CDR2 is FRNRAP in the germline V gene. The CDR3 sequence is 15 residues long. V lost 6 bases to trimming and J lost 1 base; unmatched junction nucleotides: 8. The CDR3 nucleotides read TGTGCTAGTGGCAAGGACAGGCCCCCCCAAGAGACCCAGTACTTC. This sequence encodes CASGKDRPPQETQYF.

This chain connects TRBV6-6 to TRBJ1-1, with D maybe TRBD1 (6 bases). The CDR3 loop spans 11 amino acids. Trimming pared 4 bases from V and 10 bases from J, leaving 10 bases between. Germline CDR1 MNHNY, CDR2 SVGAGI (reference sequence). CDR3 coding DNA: TGTGCCAGCAGTTTAACAGGGCGAGCTTTCTTT. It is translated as CASSLTGRAFF.

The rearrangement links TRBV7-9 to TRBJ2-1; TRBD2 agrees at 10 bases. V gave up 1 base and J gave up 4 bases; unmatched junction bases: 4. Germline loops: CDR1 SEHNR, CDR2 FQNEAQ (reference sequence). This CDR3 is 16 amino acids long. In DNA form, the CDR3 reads TGTGCCAGCAGCTTAGATTCTAGCGGGGGTTACAATGAGCAGTTCTTC. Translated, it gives CASSLDSSGGYNEQFF.

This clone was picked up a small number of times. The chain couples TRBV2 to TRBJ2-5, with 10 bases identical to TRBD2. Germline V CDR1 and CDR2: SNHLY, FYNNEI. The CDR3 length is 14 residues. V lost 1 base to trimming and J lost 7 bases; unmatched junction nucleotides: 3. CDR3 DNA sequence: TGTGCCAGCAGTGAAGGGTTAGCGGGGGGGACCCAGTACTTC. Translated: CASSEGLAGGTQYF.

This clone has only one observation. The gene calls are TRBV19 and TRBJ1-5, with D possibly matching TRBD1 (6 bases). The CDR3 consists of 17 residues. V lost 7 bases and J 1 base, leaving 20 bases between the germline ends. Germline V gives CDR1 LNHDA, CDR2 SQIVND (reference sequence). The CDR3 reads CASTNRLDSKSNQPQHF. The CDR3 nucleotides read TGTGCCAGTACCAACAGACTGGACAGTAAAAGCAATCAGCCCCAGCATTTT.

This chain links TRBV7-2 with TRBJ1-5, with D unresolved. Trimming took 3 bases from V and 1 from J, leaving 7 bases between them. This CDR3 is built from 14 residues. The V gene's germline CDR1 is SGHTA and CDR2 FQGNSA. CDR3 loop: CASSLRRSNQPQHF. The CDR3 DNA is TGTGCCAGCAGCTTGAGGCGAAGCAATCAGCCCCAGCATTTT.

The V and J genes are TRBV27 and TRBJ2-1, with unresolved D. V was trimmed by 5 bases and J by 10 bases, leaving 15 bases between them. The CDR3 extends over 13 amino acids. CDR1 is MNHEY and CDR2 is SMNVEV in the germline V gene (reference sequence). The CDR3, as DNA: TGTGCCAGCAGTCTCATCCCGACTGAGGAGCAGTTCTTC. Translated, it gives CASSLIPTEEQFF.

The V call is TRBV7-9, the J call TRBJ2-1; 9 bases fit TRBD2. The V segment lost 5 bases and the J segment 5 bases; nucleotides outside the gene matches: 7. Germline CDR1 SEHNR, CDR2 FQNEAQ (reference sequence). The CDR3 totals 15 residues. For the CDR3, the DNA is TGTGCCAGCAGCCTAGTTAGCGGGAGCAACAATGAGCAGTTCTTC. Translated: CASSLVSGSNNEQFF.

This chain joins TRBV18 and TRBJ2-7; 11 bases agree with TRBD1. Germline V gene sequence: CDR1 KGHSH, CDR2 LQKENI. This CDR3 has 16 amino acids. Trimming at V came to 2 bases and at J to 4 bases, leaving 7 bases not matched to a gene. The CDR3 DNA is TGTGCCAGCTCACCAGTAGGGGGACAGGGGGTGTACGAGCAGTACTTC. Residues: CASSPVGGQGVYEQYF.

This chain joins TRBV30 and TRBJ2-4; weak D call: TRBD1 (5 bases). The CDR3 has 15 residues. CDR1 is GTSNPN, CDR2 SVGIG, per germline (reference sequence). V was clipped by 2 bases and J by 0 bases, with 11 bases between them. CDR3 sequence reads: CAWSSQGLAKNIQYF. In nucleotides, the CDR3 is TGTGCCTGGAGTTCCCAGGGTCTAGCCAAAAACATTCAGTACTTC.

The CDR3 here is CASSSTGFSAYEQYF. CDR3 nucleotides: TGTGCCAGCAGCTCTACCGGGTTTTCCGCCTACGAGCAGTACTTC. The rearrangement joins TRBV7-2 to TRBJ2-7, with D hard to call. This CDR3 comprises 15 residues. CDR1 is SGHTA and CDR2 is FQGNSA in the germline V gene. Trimming shortened V by 4 bases and J by 2 bases, and 15 bases separated the two germline ends.

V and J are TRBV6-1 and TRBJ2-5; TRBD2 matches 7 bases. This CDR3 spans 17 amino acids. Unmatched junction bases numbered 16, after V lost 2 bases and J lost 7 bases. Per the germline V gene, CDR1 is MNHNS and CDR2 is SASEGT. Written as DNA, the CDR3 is TGTGCCAGCAGTGAAAAAAAGACTAGTGGGGGGGGTTGGACCCAGTACTTC. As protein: CASSEKKTSGGGWTQYF.

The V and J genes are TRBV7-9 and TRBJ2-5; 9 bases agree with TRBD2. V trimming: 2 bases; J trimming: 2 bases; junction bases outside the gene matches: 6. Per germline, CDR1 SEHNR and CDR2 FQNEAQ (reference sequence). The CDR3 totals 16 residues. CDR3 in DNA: TGTGCCAGCAGCTTAAGGGCTAGCGGGAAACAAGAGACCCAGTACTTC. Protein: CASSLRASGKQETQYF.

The CDR3, as DNA: TGTGCCAGCAGCTTGGATTTAGCGGGGGGGCGGGAGACCCAGTACTTC. Protein product: CASSLDLAGGRETQYF. This chain uses TRBV5-4 with TRBJ2-5; 11 bases fit TRBD2. The junction had 6 bases not matched to a gene; V was cut back by 0 bases and J by 5 bases. The germline gives CDR1 SGHNT, CDR2 YYREEE (reference sequence). This CDR3 has 16 residues.

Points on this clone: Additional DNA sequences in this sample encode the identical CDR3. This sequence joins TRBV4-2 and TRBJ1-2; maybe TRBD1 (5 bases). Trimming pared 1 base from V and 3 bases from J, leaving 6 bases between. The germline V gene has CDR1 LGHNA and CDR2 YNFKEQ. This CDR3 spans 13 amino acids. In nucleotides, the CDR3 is TGTGCCAGCAGCCAAGTGACAGACTATGGCTACACCTTC. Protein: CASSQVTDYGYTF.

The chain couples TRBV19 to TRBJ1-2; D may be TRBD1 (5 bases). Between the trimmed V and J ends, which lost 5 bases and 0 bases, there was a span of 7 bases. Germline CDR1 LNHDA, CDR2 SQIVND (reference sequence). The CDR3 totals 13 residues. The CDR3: CASSQTANYGYTF. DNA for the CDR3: TGTGCCAGTAGTCAGACAGCTAACTATGGCTACACCTTC.

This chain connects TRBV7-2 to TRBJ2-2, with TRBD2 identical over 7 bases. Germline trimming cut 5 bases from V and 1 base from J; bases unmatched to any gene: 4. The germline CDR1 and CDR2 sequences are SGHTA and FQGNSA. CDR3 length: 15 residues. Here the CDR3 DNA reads TGTGCCAGCAGCCGCGGGGGTGGGAACACCGGGGAGCTGTTTTTT. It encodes CASSRGGGNTGELFF. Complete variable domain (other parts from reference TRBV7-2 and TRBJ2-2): GAGVSQSPSNKVTEKGKDVELRCDPISGHTALYWYRQSLGQGLEFLIYFQGNSAPDKSGLPSDRFSAERTGGSVSTLTIQRTQQEDSAVYLCASSRGGGNTGELFFGEGSRLTVL.